The T cell receptor (beta chain) under discussion was sequenced for a study of T cell repertoires in cytomegalovirus infection. Study-wide points: Across the ex vivo response, the dominant clonotypes were HLA-C-restricted CMV-specific TCR beta clonotypes.

TCRdb re-analysed the reads in MiXCR, keeping a single row per CDR3 protein. The sample yields 350,000 to 500,000 distinct CDR3 sequences, approximately 30% seen once. This clonotype was observed a few times. The target antigen is unknown. The sample comprised PBMCs. This sequence originates from a human donor in good health (CMV status not recorded). Some clones in this sample may be carry-over from other donors' samples.

CDR3 sequence reads: CASSPSRLGETQYF. CDR3 bases: TGTGCCAGCAGCCCATCGAGACTTGGGGAGACCCAGTACTTC. V gene TRBV7-3 combines with J gene TRBJ2-5; D gene uncertain. Trimming left V 5 bases short and J 5 bases short, with 15 bases between. CDR3 length equals 14 residues. CDR1 and CDR2 (germline): SGHTA, FQGTGA.